A single sample is the source of the 8 T cell receptor beta chains below, sequenced in a study of metastatic and nonmetastatic thyroid tumors. TCRdb called clones again from the PCR reads with MiXCR. The data contain about 69,000 clones, 14% of them singletons. Patients underwent thyroid surgery, and none had received any treatment before it. The specimen was blood. These receptors originate from a male donor with papillary thyroid cancer or a benign thyroid nodule (not recorded which). Some clones in this sample may be carry-over from other donors' samples.

This clone was recorded many times. The chain combines TRBV19 with TRBJ2-7, with TRBD2 matching over 8 bases. V shed 8 bases and J 3 bases; nucleotides not matched to a gene: 12. Germline V gives CDR1 LNHDA, CDR2 SQIVND (reference sequence). CDR3 length equals 15 residues. The CDR3, as DNA: TGTGCCAGTCAGGACCAGCCGGGACTAGACTACGAGCAGTACTTC. Protein product: CASQDQPGLDYEQYF.

This clone was seen at least ten times. Sequence at one end of the junction differs from germline and may be a read error. The V gene is TRBV13, the J gene TRBJ2-1; 13 bases agree with TRBD2. This CDR3 has 13 amino acids. Germline V gene lookup returns CDR1 PRHDT and CDR2 FYEKMQ (reference sequence). The CDR3 DNA reads TGTGCCAGTTCCGGGACTAGCGGGAATGGGCAGTTCTTC. This sequence encodes CASSGTSGNGQFF.

In the case of this clone: Being one base from a much bigger clone, this may be a read error. The chain recombines TRBV19 with TRBJ1-5; 7 nucleotides line up with TRBD1. The CDR3 is 15 residues long. V shed 7 bases, J shed 6 bases, and the junction held 12 bases outside the gene matches. CDR1 LNHDA and CDR2 SQIVND come from the germline V gene (reference sequence). The CDR3 region has the DNA TGTGCCAGTATCCCAGACAGGGCGGGGGCTCAGCCCCAGCATTTT. It encodes CASIPDRAGAQPQHF.

Worth noting for this clone: This same CDR3 is encoded by further DNA sequences in the sample. The chain is built from TRBV5-1 and TRBJ2-1, with 9 bases lining up with TRBD2. The germline V gene has CDR1 SGHRS and CDR2 YFSETQ. The J segment lost 7 bases and the V segment lost 8 bases, leaving 10 bases of the junction unmatched. The CDR3 length is 14 residues. CDR3 protein: CASSVPTSGNEQFF. The CDR3 coding sequence is TGCGCCAGTAGCGTCCCGACTAGCGGTAATGAGCAGTTCTTC.

The V call is TRBV3-1, the J call TRBJ1-2, with D perhaps TRBD1 (5 bases). V lost 4 bases and J lost 0, with 9 bases in between. The germline CDR1 and CDR2 sequences are LGHDT and YNNKEL (reference sequence). The CDR3 loop spans 14 amino acids. The CDR3 nucleotides read TGTGCCAGCAGCCCGGCGGGGGCTAACTATGGCTACACCTTC. Protein: CASSPAGANYGYTF.

This clone was detected ten times or more. V usage is TRBV7-9 and J usage is TRBJ2-1, with TRBD2 matching 16 bases. V lost 5 bases, J lost 9 bases, and 4 bases stayed unmatched. Germline-derived CDR1 and CDR2 are SEHNR and FQNEAQ (reference sequence). The CDR3 is made up of 15 amino acids. CDR3 residues: CASSGGLAGGSEQFF. CDR3 in DNA: TGTGCCAGCAGCGGGGGACTAGCGGGAGGGAGTGAGCAGTTCTTC.

This clone was picked up many times. The V and J genes are TRBV6-1 and TRBJ2-3; TRBD2 agrees at 8 bases. The CDR3 is 15 residues long. The V gene end was trimmed by 5 bases and the J gene end by 6 bases; junction bases not matched to a gene: 10. In germline, CDR1 is MNHNS, CDR2 SASEGT. The CDR3 nucleotides are TGTGCCAGCAGTCGAGCGGGAGAGAGTACCGATACGCAGTATTTT. Amino acids: CASSRAGESTDTQYF.

This clone was seen once. A single base separates this from a much larger clone, so it may be a read error. Other DNA sequences from this sample encode an identical CDR3 as well. The chain recombines TRBV20-1 with TRBJ2-3; TRBD2 matches at 10 bases. CDR1 and CDR2 from the germline V gene are DFQATT and SNEGSKA (reference sequence). CDR3 size: 16 residues. CDR3 sequence: CSASVALAGSTDTQYF. CDR3 DNA: TGCAGTGCTAGTGTCGCACTAGCGGGGAGCACGGATACGCAGTATTTT.